This paragraph covers one TCR beta chain sequence. The Seattle patients joined while their infection was active and were tracked longitudinally afterward. J gave up 5 bases and V 5 bases, and 13 bases lay outside the gene matches. The germline gives CDR1 SGHAT, CDR2 FQNNGV. The length of the CDR3 is 16 residues. The source of the sample is a study of blood T cell repertoires in COVID-19. For the study at large: Italy, Spain and the United States were the sources of the convalescent and acute COVID-19 samples.

Under the authors' procedure: Quantification of nucleated cells was approximated via reference gene primer amplification. The table came from immunoSEQ multiplex PCR; TCRdb's copy has only in-frame clones and leaves some out. The DNA was the basis for D and trimming; V, J and clone size are from that table. The sample carries approximately 440,000 clones, roughly 88% recorded once. This TCR was sampled from a woman aged 45 to 65 with COVID-19, enrolled during active disease. The chain combines TRBV11-2 with TRBJ1-1, with TRBD1 identical over 8 bases. The source material was peripheral blood. CDR3 amino acids: CASSPGPGGAGTEAFF. CDR3 in DNA: TGTGCCAGCAGCCCCGGCCCAGGGGGCGCTGGGACTGAAGCTTTCTTT.